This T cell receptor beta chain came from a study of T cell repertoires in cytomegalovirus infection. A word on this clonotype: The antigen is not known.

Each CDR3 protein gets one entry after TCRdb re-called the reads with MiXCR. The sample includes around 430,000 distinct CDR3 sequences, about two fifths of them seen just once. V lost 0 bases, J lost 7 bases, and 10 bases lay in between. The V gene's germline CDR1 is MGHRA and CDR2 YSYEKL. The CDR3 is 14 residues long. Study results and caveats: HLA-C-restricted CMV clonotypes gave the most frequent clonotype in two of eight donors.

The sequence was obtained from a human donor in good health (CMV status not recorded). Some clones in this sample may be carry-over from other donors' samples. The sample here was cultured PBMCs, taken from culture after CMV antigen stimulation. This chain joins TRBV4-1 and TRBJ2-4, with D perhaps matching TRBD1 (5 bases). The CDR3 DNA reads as TGCGCCAGCAGCCAAGACAGGGCCTGGAACATTCAGTACTTC. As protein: CASSQDRAWNIQYF.